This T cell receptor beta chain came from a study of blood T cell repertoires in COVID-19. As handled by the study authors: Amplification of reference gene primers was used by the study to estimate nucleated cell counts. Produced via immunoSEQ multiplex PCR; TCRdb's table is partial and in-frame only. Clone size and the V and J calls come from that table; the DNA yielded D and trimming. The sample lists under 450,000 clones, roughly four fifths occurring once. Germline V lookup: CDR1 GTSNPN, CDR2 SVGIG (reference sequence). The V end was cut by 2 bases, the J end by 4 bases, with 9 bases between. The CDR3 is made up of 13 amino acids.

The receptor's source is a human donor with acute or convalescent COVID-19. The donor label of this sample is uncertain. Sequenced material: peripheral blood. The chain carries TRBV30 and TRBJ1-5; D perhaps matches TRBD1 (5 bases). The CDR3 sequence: CAWSFDRNQPQHF. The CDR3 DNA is TGTGCCTGGAGTTTTGACAGAAATCAGCCCCAGCATTTT.